This T cell receptor beta chain was observed in a study of identical twins (TCRdb year 2016). For the wider study: The study deep-sequenced TCR alpha and beta repertoires from monozygotic twins, unrelated adults of various ages and cord blood to test whether fetal clonotypes persist. To rule out contamination, replicate twin experiments were performed at different times with different library preparation protocols.

Only healthy Caucasian donors were included. Three pairs of female monozygotic twins, all aged roughly 18 to 29 years, were included in the twin cohort. Positive isolation kits from Invitrogen were used to isolate CD4+ and CD8+ T cell populations. This clonotype was seen a handful of times. Its cognate antigen has yet to be identified. No qualities accompany the bases; no much larger clone lies one base away. Libraries were built with 5' RACE. Sequencing relied on an Illumina HiSeq 2000. Template switching added a universal primer binding site, and the final cDNA carried a unique molecular identifier that allowed TCR cDNA molecules to be counted accurately. First-strand cDNA for TCR alpha and beta chains was synthesized from specific primers in the conserved constant-segment region. To control for contamination, every cDNA library carried two barcodes: a SMART-Mk sample barcode plus Illumina barcodes. Two successive PCR steps introduced TruSeq adapter sequences along with Illumina sample barcodes. The TCR alpha and beta cDNA libraries were sequenced on the Illumina HiSeq platform using custom primers. The study's own analysis went as follows. MiGEC was used to process raw reads and extract unique molecular identifiers, and MiXCR was used to find CDR3 positions. Recombination models were inferred per individual with the repgenHMM and IGoR tools using an EM algorithm. Shared clonotype analysis was performed with the tcR package in R, normalizing sharing by the product of cloneset sizes. Out-of-frame nonproductive sequences were analyzed to study raw recombination free of thymic and clonal selection effects. The public sequencing data were trimmed at Q25 with fastp and processed into clonotypes with MiXCR by TCRdb, which kept only in-frame beta chains. When rows share a CDR3 protein, they turn into one entry using the most common DNA and genes. The V and J calls were not made by the authors but by TCRdb's processing. This sample is represented by about 200,000 distinct CDR3 sequences; approximately 15% of them were singletons. Clones ranked in the top ten supply less than 45% of the sample.

General study outcomes and caveats: Fewer insertions were carried by abundant cord blood beta clonotypes, a similar but weaker trend appeared in young adult naive repertoires, and no such trend appeared in memory repertoires. Excess twin sharing in beta out-of-frame sequences was weaker because fewer shared sequences lowered the signal-to-noise ratio. Conclusions relied on cross-sectional statistical analysis, since the same donors could not be followed over many years. Invariant T cells such as MAIT and iNKT could partly confound zero-insertion analyses, although diverse VJ usage argued against such confounding for most clonotypes. Recombination models systematically underestimated out-of-frame TCR alpha sharing in monozygotic twins but agreed with sharing between unrelated individuals. Compared with coincidental sharing between unrelated individuals, out-of-frame TCR alpha sequences shared between twins had an excess of sequences with low generation probability.

Trimming removed 8 bases from V and 5 bases from J, leaving 16 bases between the germline ends. Measured from the cysteine to the phenylalanine, the CDR3 is 14 residues long. Solely the CDR3 DNA is kept, with 42 bases framed from the first base. Sequences SEHNR (CDR1) and FQNEAQ (CDR2) are obtained from the germline V gene (reference sequence). These data also featured in a second study, about T cells expressing NK-cell markers. The second source states: Fewer than ten donors provided sorted CD3+CD56+NKG2C+, CD3+CD56+NKG2C- and CD3+CD56-NKG2C+ T-cell subsets, whose TCR beta-chain repertoires were profiled. Of the eight sequenced donors, seven were found to be HCMV-seropositive and one was found to be HCMV-seronegative. To restrict sorting to alphabetaTCR-expressing T cells, an anti-gammadeltaTCR antibody was added in several experiments. For five or six donors, the dominant CD3+CD56+NKG2C+ clonotypes were among the top 10 CD8+ clonotypes and accounted for about 1.0-8% of CD8+ T cells. Those dominant clonotypes were again the most abundant among CD3+CD56-NKG2C+ cells in a few donors, at roughly 25-60.1%. Whether the expanded NKG2C-expressing T cell clones were specific for HCMV antigens remained unclear. Randomly selected healthy volunteers, three men and five women, were used as the eight sequenced donors. To determine HCMV serostatus, a commercial ELISA kit was used to detect HCMV-specific IgG in serum. Reads were demultiplexed and grouped by UMI with MIGEC, and clonotypes were assembled and quantified with MiTCR. To exclude erroneous sequences, only TCR cDNA sequences supported by at least two reads were retained. The tcR package was used for downstream repertoire analysis, with clonotypes matched between fractions based on CDR3 nucleotide sequence plus V segment. VDJmatch was used to annotate antigen specificity against VDJdb, with one amino acid substitution in CDR3 allowed.

The sample comprised CD8+ T cells sorted from blood. This receptor was obtained from a woman younger than 30 in good health. The chain links TRBV7-9 with TRBJ2-1; the D call is possibly TRBD1 or TRBD2, each sharing 5 bases. In nucleotides, the sequence is TGTGCCAGCCTCACCGGGACGGACAACAATGAGCAGTTCTTC. The translation is CASLTGTDNNEQFF. This CDR3, with the reference TRBV7-9 and TRBJ2-1 proteins standing in past its ends, gives the full variable domain DTGVSQNPRHKITKRGQNVTFRCDPISEHNRLYWYRQTLGQGPEFLTYFQNEAQLEKSRLLSDRFSAERPKGSFSTLEIQRTEQGDSAMYLCASLTGTDNNEQFFGPGTRLTVL.